What follows are 31 T cell receptor beta chains derived from one specimen sequenced in a study of blood T cells in healthy people across ages (dated by TCRdb to 2013 to 2016). The library was generated by 5' RACE. A second about 6 to 11 cycle PCR used a sample-barcoded 5' primer and a J-beta primer mix. TCRdb cleaned the public reads at Q25 with fastp, built clones with MiXCR and kept in-frame beta chains. Every CDR3 protein is listed once, alongside the most common genes and DNA of its rows. This sample gives fewer than 2,000,000 distinct CDR3 sequences in total; about two fifths of them show up just once. The ten largest clones capture more than 20% of the sample. The sequenced material came from blood. Receptor source: a human donor in good health.

A few counts support this clonotype. This chain connects TRBV7-9 to TRBJ1-2, with D perhaps matching TRBD1 (6 bases). The CDR3 spans 16 residues. V dropped 0 bases and J dropped 4 bases, with 15 bases sitting between them. CDR1 and CDR2 from the germline V gene are SEHNR and FQNEAQ (reference sequence). In DNA, the CDR3 is TGTGCCAGCAGCTTAGCTTACAGGGAGGATACCTATGGCTACACCTTC. This codes for CASSLAYREDTYGYTF.

The chain uses TRBV6-2 or TRBV6-3 and TRBJ2-5; possible D gene TRBD1, 6 bases. Trimming left V 6 bases short and J 5 bases short, with 22 bases between. The CDR3 consists of 16 residues. CDR1 and CDR2 from the germline V gene are MNHEY and SVGEGT. The CDR3 DNA is TGTGCCAGCAGACAATCCGGGACATGGGGCCGGGAGACCCAGTACTTC. Residues: CASRQSGTWGRETQYF.

This clonotype was seen a handful of times. V and J are TRBV6-2 or TRBV6-3 and TRBJ2-1; weak D call: TRBD2 (6 bases). V was trimmed by 2 bases and J by 12 bases, leaving 8 bases between them. CDR1 MNHEY and CDR2 SVGEGT come from the germline V gene. The CDR3 contains 11 residues. The CDR3 bases are TGTGCCAGCAGTTACGCGGGATCGCAGTTCTTC. It codes for CASSYAGSQFF.

As regards this clonotype: The junction does not match germline at one end; this may be a read error. The V call is TRBV7-2, the J call TRBJ1-2; tentative D call: TRBD1 (5 bases). This CDR3 is 17 amino acids long. The germline gives CDR1 SGHTA, CDR2 FQGNSA. CDR3 in DNA: TGTGCCAACAGCTTAGATTTTGGGGACCGTGGATTCTATGGCTACACCTTC. Protein: CANSLDFGDRGFYGYTF. The full variable domain, with the rest looked up from reference TRBV7-2 and TRBJ1-2, is GAGVSQSPSNKVTEKGKDVELRCDPISGHTALYWYRQSLGQGLEFLIYFQGNSAPDKSGLPSDRFSAERTGGSVSTLTIQRTQQEDSAVYLCANSLDFGDRGFYGYTFGSGTRLTVV.

This chain connects TRBV5-1 to TRBJ2-1; 7 bases align to TRBD2. The CDR3 is made up of 13 amino acids. V lost 4 bases and J lost 6; bases outside the gene matches: 4. Germline V gene lookup returns CDR1 SGHRS and CDR2 YFSETQ. CDR3 in amino acids: CASSQTSSNEQFF. For the CDR3, the DNA is TGCGCCAGCAGCCAGACTAGCTCCAATGAGCAGTTCTTC.

This clonotype is a singleton in its sample. The V and J genes are TRBV28 and TRBJ1-5; D ambiguous. The V gene's germline CDR1 is MDHEN and CDR2 SYDVKM. With 4 bases removed from V and 3 bases from J, the gap between germline ends came to 10 bases. The CDR3 extends over 14 amino acids. The CDR3 is CASSSDVTNQPQHF. The CDR3 coding sequence is TGTGCCAGCAGTTCCGACGTAACCAATCAGCCCCAGCATTTT. The full variable domain, in which reference TRBV28 and TRBJ1-5 provide the parts outside the CDR3, is DVKVTQSSRYLVKRTGEKVFLECVQDMDHENMFWYRQDPGLGLRLIYFSYDVKMKEKGDIPEGYSVSREKKERFSLILESASTNQTSMYLCASSSDVTNQPQHFGDGTRLSIL.

This clonotype was seen more than once but under ten times. The V gene is TRBV12-3 or TRBV12-4, the J gene TRBJ2-7; D ambiguous. The J call may be mistaken, given a closer DNA end match to TRBJ2-4. This CDR3 spans 14 amino acids. The CDR3 DNA is TGTGCCAGCAGTTTACTTCTGGGGTCTAGCATTCAGTACTTC. Translation: CASSLLLGSSIQYF.

This clonotype was seen ten or more times. The V gene is TRBV7-9, the J gene TRBJ1-2; D is undetermined. This CDR3 is 17 amino acids long. V lost 1 base and J lost 0, with 15 bases in between. The germline gives CDR1 SEHNR, CDR2 FQNEAQ (reference sequence). The CDR3: CASSLDRRVIPNYGYTF. CDR3 in DNA: TGTGCCAGCAGCTTAGATCGGAGAGTAATCCCTAACTATGGCTACACCTTC.

This sequence joins TRBV6-1 and TRBJ1-5; D perhaps matches TRBD1 (5 bases). The V gene lost 4 bases and the J gene lost 0 bases, with 7 bases spanning the gap. Per germline, CDR1 MNHNS and CDR2 SASEGT. This CDR3 has 14 residues. CDR3 amino acids: CASSATVSNQPQHF. CDR3 coding DNA: TGTGCCAGCAGTGCGACAGTTAGCAATCAGCCCCAGCATTTT.

The chain has TRBV11-2 and TRBJ1-5, with a tentative D call TRBD1 (6 bases). Germline CDR1 SGHAT, CDR2 FQNNGV. This CDR3 spans 16 amino acids. V lost 0 bases and J lost 7, with 16 bases in between. CDR3 coding DNA: TGTGCCAGCAGCTTAGAGGGACATTCAAGGGGCCAGCCCCAGCATTTT. It codes for CASSLEGHSRGQPQHF.

The rearrangement joins TRBV20-1 to TRBJ2-1, with D possibly matching TRBD1 (7 bases). The CDR3 sequence is 15 residues long. Deletions cut 4 bases from V and 5 bases from J, with 18 bases between. Germline V gives CDR1 DFQATT, CDR2 SNEGSKA (reference sequence). The CDR3 sequence is CSATPPRGQNNEQFF. DNA of the CDR3: TGCAGTGCTACCCCCCCGCGGGGACAGAACAATGAGCAGTTCTTC.

J is TRBJ1-6 and V is TRBV27; D is unclear. V was shortened by 6 bases and J by 6 bases, with 15 bases between the two germline ends. The CDR3 length is 15 residues. Germline CDR1 and CDR2: MNHEY and SMNVEV (reference sequence). For the CDR3, the DNA is TGTGCCAGCAGAGAACTCGGACGGGTTAATTCACCCCTCCACTTT. Translating it yields CASRELGRVNSPLHF.

J is TRBJ2-4 and V is TRBV5-1, with 7 bases lining up with TRBD1. Unmatched junction bases numbered 18, after V lost 0 bases and J lost 15 bases. The CDR3 extends over 16 amino acids. Germline V gene sequence: CDR1 SGHRS, CDR2 YFSETQ. Here the CDR3 DNA reads TGCGCCAGCAGCTTGGACCCGACAGGGTATTATTACGAGCGGTACTTC. Protein sequence: CASSLDPTGYYYERYF.

This clonotype has a handful of counts. The chain joins TRBV27 to TRBJ1-6, with D perhaps matching TRBD1 (5 bases). The CDR3 is 15 amino acids. The ends were cut back, 5 bases at V and 5 bases at J, with 13 bases in the middle. The germline gives CDR1 MNHEY, CDR2 SMNVEV (reference sequence). The CDR3 sequence is CASSPRARDNSPLHF. As DNA, the CDR3 is TGTGCCAGCAGTCCCAGGGCTCGGGATAATTCACCCCTCCACTTT.

This clonotype was counted ten times or more. The chain recombines TRBV27 with TRBJ1-2; 9 bases match TRBD1. With 5 bases clipped from V and 4 bases from J, the junction kept 5 bases outside the gene matches. The CDR3 extends over 14 amino acids. Germline V gene sequence: CDR1 MNHEY, CDR2 SMNVEV (reference sequence). The CDR3 DNA follows: TGTGCCAGCAGTCGGGGACAGGGAGTCTATGGCTACACCTTC. Protein: CASSRGQGVYGYTF.

The chain uses TRBV6-5 and TRBJ1-1; 7 bases map to TRBD1. V lost 2 bases to trimming and J lost 4 bases; unmatched junction nucleotides: 19. The CDR3 contains 19 residues. Germline CDR1 and CDR2: MNHEY and SVGAGI. The CDR3 coding sequence is TGTGCCAGCAGTTACGACAGGGTGGTTTCGGTCCGAACGGTCACTGAAGCTTTCTTT. Encoded protein: CASSYDRVVSVRTVTEAFF.

This clonotype turned up a few times. V gene TRBV7-2 combines with J gene TRBJ2-7; 8 bases align to TRBD1. Germline V gene data show CDR1 as SGHTA and CDR2 as FQGNSA. This CDR3 spans 14 amino acids. V was clipped by 4 bases and J by 5 bases; unmatched bases: 7. CDR3 coding DNA: TGTGCCAGCAGCTCGAGGACAGGGTGGGACGAGCAGTACTTC. Protein sequence: CASSSRTGWDEQYF.

This clonotype has a handful of counts. The rearrangement links TRBV7-6 to TRBJ2-5, with unresolved D. Trimming shortened V by 1 base and J by 2 bases, and 8 bases separated the two germline ends. The CDR3 is 14 residues long. Germline V gene data show CDR1 as SGHVS and CDR2 as FNYEAQ. CDR3 amino acids: CASSLDTAQETQYF. Here the CDR3 DNA reads TGTGCCAGCAGCTTAGACACAGCTCAAGAGACCCAGTACTTC.

In this sample, this clonotype turned up once. A much larger clonotype is one base distant, so this may be a read error. This chain joins TRBV7-2 and TRBJ1-5; no firm D call. Germline V gene data show CDR1 as SGHTA and CDR2 as FQGNSA. The CDR3 consists of 13 residues. The V and J ends lost 2 bases and 4 bases respectively, with 6 bases between them. The CDR3 DNA is TGTGCCAGCAGCTTATTTTGGAATCAGCCCCAGCATTTT. This codes for CASSLFWNQPQHF.

The chain is built from TRBV7-8 and TRBJ2-4, with D unresolved. Germline CDR1 SGHVS, CDR2 FQNEAQ. This CDR3 contains 14 residues. V was clipped by 0 bases and J by 7 bases, with 10 bases between them. The DNA for the CDR3 is TGTGCCAGCAGCTTAGCCGTAGGAGAGAACATTCAGTACTTC. Translating it yields CASSLAVGENIQYF.

This clonotype has just a few counts. The chain carries TRBV12-3 or TRBV12-4 and TRBJ1-2; D may be TRBD1 (6 bases). This CDR3 spans 16 amino acids. V lost 4 bases and J 5 bases, leaving 20 bases between the germline ends. The CDR3 coding sequence is TGTGCCAGCAGTTCCTTTTTAGGGCCAGGACAGTATGGCTACACCTTC. Protein product: CASSSFLGPGQYGYTF.

This rearrangement joins TRBV20-1 to TRBJ2-3; 8 nucleotides agree with TRBD2. The trim removed 6 bases at V and 1 base at J, leaving 12 bases unmatched. Germline values: CDR1 DFQATT, CDR2 SNEGSKA (reference sequence). The CDR3 has 16 amino acids. CDR3 bases: TGCAGTGCCACACCGGGGGGGGGATTTGGCACAGATACGCAGTATTTT. It specifies CSATPGGGFGTDTQYF.

The chain has TRBV12-3 or TRBV12-4 and TRBJ1-1; no clear D. The CDR3 extends over 15 amino acids. V was clipped by 0 bases and J by 2 bases, with 10 bases between them. The CDR3 region has the DNA TGTGCCAGCAGTTTAGCTGAGGTACACAACACTGAAGCTTTCTTT. Protein sequence: CASSLAEVHNTEAFF.

The CDR3 DNA reads TGTGCCAGCAGCCTCCTGGGGACAGGGCCCTCCTATGGCTACACCTTC. Protein: CASSLLGTGPSYGYTF. The chain recombines TRBV19 with TRBJ1-2; 9 positions agree with TRBD1. Germline V gene lookup returns CDR1 LNHDA and CDR2 SQIVND (reference sequence). The CDR3 is made up of 16 amino acids. The J segment lost 4 bases and the V segment lost 9 bases, leaving 15 bases of the junction unmatched.

The CDR3 region is CASSQTGRSGNQPQHF. The CDR3 DNA follows: TGTGCCAGCAGCCAAACCGGTCGATCGGGCAATCAGCCCCAGCATTTT. The chain couples TRBV3-1 to TRBJ1-5; no definite D call. From germline, CDR1 is LGHDT and CDR2 YNNKEL (reference sequence). The CDR3 is 16 residues long. Trimming cost V 2 bases and J 2 bases, with 13 bases left between them.

A remark on this clonotype: A much more abundant neighbour one base away suggests this may be a read error. The rearrangement links TRBV29-1 to TRBJ2-1, with 10 bases that match TRBD1. CDR1 is SQVTM and CDR2 is ANQGSEA in the germline V gene. There are 13 residues in the CDR3. V lost 5 bases to trimming and J lost 10 bases; unmatched junction nucleotides: 8. The CDR3: CSVYRDRGDEQFF. The CDR3 DNA reads as TGCAGCGTTTACCGGGACAGGGGCGACGAGCAGTTCTTC.

The table lists this clonotype with a few counts. This chain connects TRBV6-5 to TRBJ2-5; 10 bases are shared with TRBD2. This CDR3 is 15 amino acids long. The germline gives CDR1 MNHEY, CDR2 SVGAGI. Trimming took 11 bases from V and 2 from J; bases not matched to a gene: 11. The CDR3 nucleotides read TGTGCCTGCGCCTCTAGCGGGGGACTTCAAGAGACCCAGTACTTC. Its protein is CACASSGGLQETQYF.

The J gene is TRBJ2-2, the V gene TRBV6-4; 10 bases are a match to TRBD2. CDR3 length equals 18 residues. J gave up 0 bases and V 3 bases, and 7 bases lay outside the gene matches. Germline V gives CDR1 MRHNA, CDR2 SNTAGT. The chain's CDR3 is CASSDTSGVAANTGELFF. The CDR3 region has the DNA TGTGCCAGCAGTGATACTAGCGGGGTTGCCGCGAACACCGGGGAGCTGTTTTTT.

The rearrangement uses TRBV20-1 and TRBJ2-1; TRBD2 matches at 10 bases. The germline V gene encodes CDR1 DFQATT and CDR2 SNEGSKA (reference sequence). The length of the CDR3 is 15 residues. The CDR3 DNA reads TGCAGCTCCCCTGGAGGGCTAGCGGGGGCCAATGAGCAGTTCTTC. Protein sequence: CSSPGGLAGANEQFF.

The sample holds many counts of this clonotype. This chain joins TRBV20-1 and TRBJ1-2; D remains unclear. Per germline, CDR1 DFQATT and CDR2 SNEGSKA (reference sequence). The V gene lost 0 bases and the J gene lost 5 bases, with 13 bases spanning the gap. The CDR3 extends over 14 amino acids. DNA of the CDR3: TGCAGTGCTAGAGATCCCGGCAGATTATATGGCTACACCTTC. This codes for CSARDPGRLYGYTF.

In regard to this clonotype: A junction end diverges from the germline sequence, so it may reflect a read error. V usage is TRBV3-1 and J usage is TRBJ2-1; TRBD2 matches 10 bases. Looked up from germline, CDR1 is LGHDT and CDR2 is YNNKEL (reference sequence). The CDR3 sequence is 15 residues long. The CDR3, as DNA: TGTGCCAGCAGCTGGACTAGCGGCATTTACAACGAGCAGTTCTTC. Amino acid sequence: CASSWTSGIYNEQFF.